The entry that follows covers one T cell receptor (beta chain) sequence. Following extraction, RNA underwent reverse transcription to cDNA, which served as the sequencing template. Measured with immunoSEQ multiplex PCR; TCRdb has only the in-frame clones, and not every one. Here the sample spans under 150,000 clones, about three fifths being singletons. The CDR3 consists of 13 residues. V was clipped by 4 bases and J by 2 bases; unmatched bases: 2. Germline V gives CDR1 SQVTM, CDR2 ANQGSEA. These data come from a study of CD8+ T cells in alopecia areata. The specimen sequenced was CD8+ T cells sorted from blood. The chain uses TRBV29-1 and TRBJ2-7, with 10 bases matching TRBD1. This TCR derives from a human donor in good health. CDR3 residues: CSVGTGGAYEQYF. The CDR3 DNA follows: TGCAGCGTTGGGACAGGGGGGGCCTACGAGCAGTACTTC.